Listed below are T cell receptor beta chains from one sample, sequenced in a study of blood T cell repertoires in COVID-19. Produced via immunoSEQ multiplex PCR; TCRdb's table is partial and in-frame only. The data hold about 220,000 clones, with more than 70% observed a single time. Sequencing input: peripheral blood. These TCRs come from a woman between 45 and 60 years old with acute or convalescent COVID-19. CDR3s include the opening cysteine and the closing phenylalanine or tryptophan. A D gene is named only where the DNA matches it firmly. Not every row has a clone size; where given, it reads once, few, many or a size class.

v_gene	j_gene	abundance	d_gene	CDR3nt	CDR3aa
TRBV7-2	TRBJ2-2	.	.	TGTGCCAGCAGCAGGGGGCGGGAAGCCGGGGAGCTGTTTTTT	CASSRGREAGELFF
TRBV3-1/TRBV3-2	TRBJ2-5	.	.	TGTGCCAGCAGCCAACTGGGTCCGGGGGAGACCCAGTACTTC	CASSQLGPGETQYF
TRBV19	TRBJ2-7	.	.	TGTGCCAGTAGTATGACAGAAGATTTCTACGAGCAGTACTTC	CASSMTEDFYEQYF
TRBV27	TRBJ2-3	.	TRBD2	TGTGCCAGCAGTTCTAGACTAGCGGGAGGGCCGGATACGCAGTATTTT	CASSSRLAGGPDTQYF
TRBV2	TRBJ1-2	.	.	TGTGCCAGCAGGGAGGGGTCCACCCTCAACTATGGCTACACCTTC	CASREGSTLNYGYTF
TRBV28	TRBJ2-3	.	TRBD1	TGTGCCAGCAGTTTTGACGACAGGGTTAGCACAGATACGCAGTATTTT	CASSFDDRVSTDTQYF
TRBV7-8	TRBJ1-5	.	TRBD1	TGTGCCAGCAGCCCCGGGACAGGGCCCCACCAGCCCCAGCATTTT	CASSPGTGPHQPQHF
TRBV29-1	TRBJ1-2	.	TRBD1	TGCAGCGTGGACAGGGTGGCTTCCTATGGCTACACCTTC	CSVDRVASYGYTF
TRBV3-1/TRBV3-2	TRBJ2-1	.	TRBD2	TGTGCCAGCAGCCGGACTAGCGGGAGCGTCAATGAGCAGTTCTTC	CASSRTSGSVNEQFF
TRBV2	TRBJ1-3	.	TRBD1	TGTGCCAGCAGCGGAGACAGGGTCGCTGGAAACACCATATATTTT	CASSGDRVAGNTIYF
TRBV7-9	TRBJ1-6	.	.	TGTGCCAGCAGTTCCAAGGGACACAACTCTTCACCCCTCCACTTT	CASSSKGHNSSPLHF
TRBV5-4	TRBJ2-7	.	.	TGTGCCAGCAGCTTGTTTCCAGACTCCTACGAGCAGTACTTC	CASSLFPDSYEQYF
TRBV28	TRBJ2-3	once	TRBD2	TGTGCCAGCAGTCCGGGACTAGCGGGAGTCGAGGCAGATACGCAGTATTTT	CASSPGLAGVEADTQYF
TRBV18	TRBJ2-1	.	TRBD2	TGTGCCAGCTCACCACGGCGGGAGCGGGGTGAGCAGTTCTTC	CASSPRRERGEQFF
TRBV19	TRBJ2-3	.	TRBD1	TGTGCCAGTAGTACACCGGGACAGGGTTTAGATACGCAGTATTTT	CASSTPGQGLDTQYF
TRBV20-1	TRBJ1-4	.	TRBD1	TGCAGTGCTAGTGCTACAGGGGGAACAACTAATGAAAAACTGTTTTTT	CSASATGGTTNEKLFF